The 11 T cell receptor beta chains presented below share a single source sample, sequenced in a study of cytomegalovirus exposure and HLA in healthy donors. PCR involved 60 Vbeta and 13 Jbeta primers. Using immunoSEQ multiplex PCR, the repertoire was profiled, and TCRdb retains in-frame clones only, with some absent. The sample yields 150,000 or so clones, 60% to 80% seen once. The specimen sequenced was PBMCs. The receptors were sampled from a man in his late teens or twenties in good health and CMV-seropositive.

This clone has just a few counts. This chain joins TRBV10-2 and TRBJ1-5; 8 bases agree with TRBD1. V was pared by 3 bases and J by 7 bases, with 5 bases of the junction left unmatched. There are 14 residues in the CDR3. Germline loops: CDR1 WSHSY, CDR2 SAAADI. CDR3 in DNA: TGCGCCAGCAGTGATAAGACAGGGGAGCAGCCCCAGCATTTT. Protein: CASSDKTGEQPQHF.

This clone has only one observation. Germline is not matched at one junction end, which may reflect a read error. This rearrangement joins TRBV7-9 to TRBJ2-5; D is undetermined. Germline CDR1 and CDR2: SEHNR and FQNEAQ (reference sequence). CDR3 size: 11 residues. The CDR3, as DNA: TGTTCCAGCAGCCTACAAGAGACCCAGTACTTC. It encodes CSSSLQETQYF.

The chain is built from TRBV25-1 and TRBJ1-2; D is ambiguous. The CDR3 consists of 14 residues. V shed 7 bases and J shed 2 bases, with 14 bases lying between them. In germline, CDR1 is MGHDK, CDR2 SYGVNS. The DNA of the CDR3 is TGTGCCAGCAATCCCTCGGAGGGCAACTATGGCTACACCTTC. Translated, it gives CASNPSEGNYGYTF.

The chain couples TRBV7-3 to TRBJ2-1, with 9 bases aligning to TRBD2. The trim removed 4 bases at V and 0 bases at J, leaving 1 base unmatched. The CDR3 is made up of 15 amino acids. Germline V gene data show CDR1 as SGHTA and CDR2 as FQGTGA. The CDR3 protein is CASSSTSGSYNEQFF. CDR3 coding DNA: TGTGCCAGCAGCTCGACTAGCGGCTCCTACAATGAGCAGTTCTTC.

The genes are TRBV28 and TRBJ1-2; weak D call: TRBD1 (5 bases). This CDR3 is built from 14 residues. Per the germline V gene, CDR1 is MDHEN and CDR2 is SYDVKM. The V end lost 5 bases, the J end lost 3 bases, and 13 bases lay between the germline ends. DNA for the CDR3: TGTGCCAGCAGTGGGGGAGGACCTCACTATGGCTACACCTTC. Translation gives CASSGGGPHYGYTF.

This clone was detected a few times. The CDR3 DNA follows: TGTGCCAGCAGCCAAGACCTAGCGGGAGGGCTGAATGAGCAGTTCTTC. Residues: CASSQDLAGGLNEQFF. The rearrangement links TRBV4-2 to TRBJ2-1; 12 bases fit TRBD2. Trimming took 0 bases from V and 7 from J; bases not matched to a gene: 4. CDR3 size: 16 residues. Germline V gives CDR1 LGHNA, CDR2 YNFKEQ.

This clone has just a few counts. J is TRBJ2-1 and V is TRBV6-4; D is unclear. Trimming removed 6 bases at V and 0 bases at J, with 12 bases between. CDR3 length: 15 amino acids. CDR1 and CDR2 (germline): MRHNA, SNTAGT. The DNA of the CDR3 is TGTGCCAGCAGCGTCCGGGTGGCCTCCTACAATGAGCAGTTCTTC. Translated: CASSVRVASYNEQFF.

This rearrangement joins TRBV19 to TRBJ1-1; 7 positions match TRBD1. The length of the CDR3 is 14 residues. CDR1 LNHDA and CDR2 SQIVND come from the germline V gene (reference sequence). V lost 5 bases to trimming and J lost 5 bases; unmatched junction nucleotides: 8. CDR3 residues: CASSVDRVRTEAFF. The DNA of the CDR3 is TGTGCCAGTAGTGTTGACAGGGTTCGGACTGAAGCTTTCTTT.

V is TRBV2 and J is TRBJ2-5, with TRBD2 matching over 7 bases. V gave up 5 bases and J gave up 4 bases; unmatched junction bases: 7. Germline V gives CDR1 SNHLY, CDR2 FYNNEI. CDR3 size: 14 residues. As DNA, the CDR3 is TGTGCCAGCAGTAATCCCCCGGGAGGAGAGACCCAGTACTTC. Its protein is CASSNPPGGETQYF.

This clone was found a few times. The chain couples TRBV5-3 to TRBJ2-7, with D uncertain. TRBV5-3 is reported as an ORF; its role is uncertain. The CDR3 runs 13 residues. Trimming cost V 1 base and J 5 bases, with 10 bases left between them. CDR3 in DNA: TGTGCCAGAAGCTTGAATCGTCACAACGAGCAGTACTTC. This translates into CARSLNRHNEQYF.

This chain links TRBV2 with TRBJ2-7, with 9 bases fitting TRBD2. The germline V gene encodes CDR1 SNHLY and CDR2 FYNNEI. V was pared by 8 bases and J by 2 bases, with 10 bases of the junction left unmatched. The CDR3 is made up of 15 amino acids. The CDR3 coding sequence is TGTGCCAGCGCCTTTAGCGGGAGTCCACCCTACGAGCAGTACTTC. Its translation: CASAFSGSPPYEQYF.